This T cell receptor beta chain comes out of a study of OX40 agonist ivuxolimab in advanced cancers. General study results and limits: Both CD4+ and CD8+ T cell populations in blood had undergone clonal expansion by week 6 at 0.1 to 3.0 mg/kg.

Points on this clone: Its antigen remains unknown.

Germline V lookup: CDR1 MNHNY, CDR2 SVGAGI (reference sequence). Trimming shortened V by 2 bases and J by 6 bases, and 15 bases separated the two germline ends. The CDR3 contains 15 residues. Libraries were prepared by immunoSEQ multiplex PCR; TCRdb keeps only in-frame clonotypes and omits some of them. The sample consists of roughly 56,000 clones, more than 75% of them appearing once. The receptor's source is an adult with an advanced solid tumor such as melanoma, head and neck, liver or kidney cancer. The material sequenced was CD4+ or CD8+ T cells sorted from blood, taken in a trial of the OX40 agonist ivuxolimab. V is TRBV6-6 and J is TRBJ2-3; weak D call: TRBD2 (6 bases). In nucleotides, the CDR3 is TGTGCCAGCAGTTACAGGGGAGGTATTTCGGATACGCAGTATTTT. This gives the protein CASSYRGGISDTQYF.